A single sample is the source of the 12 T cell receptor beta chains below, sequenced in a study of T-cell memory formation after mild COVID-19 (dated by TCRdb to about 2021). Library construction relied on 5' RACE. The listed sequencing device is Illumina NovaSeq 6000. TCRdb ran its own pipeline on the public reads, namely fastp trimming at Q25 and MiXCR clone calling, and kept in-frame beta chains. Each entry merges the rows of one CDR3 protein and shows their most common DNA and genes. For this sample the table gives hundreds of thousands of distinct CDR3 sequences, of which approximately 15% were detected only once. In total, the top ten clones hold 22% of the sample. Material: PBMCs or a T cell subset sorted from them (not recorded which). These receptors all stem from a man between 18 and 35 years old who had mild COVID-19 (a few samples of this study predate the infection). The sample titles of this study are shuffled in the database, so cell type and time point are left out; the donor was told from shared clones.

There are a few counts of this clonotype. This chain joins TRBV29-1 and TRBJ2-7; D is undetermined. CDR1 is SQVTM, CDR2 ANQGSEA, per germline. This CDR3 is built from 13 residues. V was clipped by 4 bases and J by 1 base, with 11 bases between them. The CDR3: CSVVGVGSYEQYF. In DNA, the CDR3 is TGCAGCGTTGTAGGCGTAGGGTCCTACGAGCAGTACTTC.

This clonotype was picked up a small number of times. This chain connects TRBV5-1 to TRBJ1-6, with 8 bases lining up with TRBD1. Trimming at V came to 3 bases and at J to 6 bases, leaving 8 bases not matched to a gene. This CDR3 has 16 residues. Germline V gene sequence: CDR1 SGHRS, CDR2 YFSETQ. The chain's CDR3 is CASSSYDRGVNSPLHF. CDR3 nucleotide sequence: TGCGCCAGCAGCTCATACGACAGGGGCGTTAATTCACCCCTCCACTTT. Using reference TRBV5-1 and TRBJ1-6 for the parts outside the CDR3, the full variable domain is KAGVTQTPRYLIKTRGQQVTLSCSPISGHRSVSWYQQTPGQGLQFLFEYFSETQRNKGNFPGRFSGRQFSNSRSEMNVSTLELGDSALYLCASSSYDRGVNSPLHFGNGTRLTVT.

This clonotype was observed at least ten times. The J gene is TRBJ2-4, the V gene TRBV3-2; TRBD1 is the table's D call, not checked against the DNA. TRBV3-2 is labeled a pseudogene. The CDR3 length is 16 residues. CDR3 loop: CASSPGQGLAKNIQYF. The CDR3 DNA reads TGTGCCAGCAGCCCAGGACAGGGCCTAGCCAAAAACATTCAGTACTTC.

The rearrangement links TRBV7-3 to TRBJ1-1; 10 nucleotides line up with TRBD1. The CDR3 totals 15 residues. The germline gives CDR1 SGHTA, CDR2 FQGTGA. V shed 6 bases and J 5 bases; nucleotides not matched to a gene: 9. DNA for the CDR3: TGTGCCAGCAGTCCCGGGACAGGGGCGGGGACTGAAGCTTTCTTT. It is translated as CASSPGTGAGTEAFF.

This chain joins TRBV6-6 and TRBJ1-2; weak D call: TRBD1 (5 bases). The germline CDR1 and CDR2 sequences are MNHNY and SVGAGI (reference sequence). The CDR3 spans 14 residues. V was clipped by 2 bases and J by 7 bases, with 14 bases between them. DNA of the CDR3: TGTGCCAGCAGTTACCGAAGTGGGGGGTTTGGCTACACCTTC. Protein sequence: CASSYRSGGFGYTF.

The J gene is TRBJ1-1, the V gene TRBV28; D is perhaps TRBD1 (5 bases). V lost 3 bases and J lost 1, with 24 bases in between. CDR1 is MDHEN, CDR2 SYDVKM, per germline. There are 19 residues in the CDR3. The DNA for the CDR3 is TGTGCCAGCAGTTTTAAGTTGGATTTCCTGGGGCACCCGAACACTGAAGCTTTCTTT. Translating gives CASSFKLDFLGHPNTEAFF.

There are a few counts of this clonotype. The chain has TRBV4-3 and TRBJ2-2, with 8 bases matching TRBD2. The CDR3 covers 17 residues. CDR1 is LGHNA, CDR2 YSLEER, per germline. V was pared by 3 bases and J by 1 base, with 7 bases of the junction left unmatched. CDR3 residues: CASSHPPGLVNTGELFF. The CDR3 DNA reads as TGCGCCAGCAGCCATCCGCCGGGACTAGTGAACACCGGGGAGCTGTTTTTT.

This clonotype was recorded a few times. The rearrangement links TRBV7-9 to TRBJ2-2; D remains ambiguous. CDR3 length equals 15 residues. V shed 2 bases and J shed 1 base, with 8 bases lying between them. CDR1 and CDR2 from the germline V gene are SEHNR and FQNEAQ (reference sequence). The CDR3 spells CASSLPTRNTGELFF. CDR3 sequence (DNA): TGTGCCAGCAGCTTACCGACACGGAACACCGGGGAGCTGTTTTTT.

The rearrangement links TRBV6-5 to TRBJ2-3; D is ambiguous. With 0 bases removed from V and 2 bases from J, the gap between germline ends came to 9 bases. Germline CDR1 reads MNHEY; CDR2 reads SVGAGI. CDR3 length: 15 amino acids. CDR3 in amino acids: CASSYSSGFTDTQYF. In DNA, the CDR3 is TGTGCCAGCAGTTACTCGAGTGGGTTCACAGATACGCAGTATTTT.

This clonotype was counted between two and nine times. This chain links TRBV12-3 or TRBV12-4 with TRBJ2-7; TRBD1 is a possible D gene (5 bases). V was shortened by 4 bases and J by 7 bases, with 17 bases between the two germline ends. The CDR3 consists of 14 residues. CDR3 in amino acids: CASSSWQGLEEQYF. Written as DNA, the CDR3 is TGTGCCAGCAGTTCTTGGCAGGGCTTGGAGGAGCAGTACTTC.

This clonotype was counted a few times. The V call is TRBV10-2, the J call TRBJ2-1; 10 bases fit TRBD2. This CDR3 has 15 amino acids. CDR1 and CDR2 (germline): WSHSY, SAAADI. Losses at the gene ends were 4 bases for V and 7 bases for J; bases not matched to a gene: 7. The CDR3 sequence: CASSGASGGTNEQFF. In DNA, the CDR3 is TGCGCCAGCAGTGGGGCTAGCGGGGGTACAAATGAGCAGTTCTTC.

This clonotype was seen more than once but under ten times. The V gene is TRBV7-3, the J gene TRBJ2-2; D might be TRBD2 (6 bases). This CDR3 region has 17 residues. CDR1 and CDR2 from the germline V gene are SGHTA and FQGTGA. Trimming removed 5 bases from V and 0 bases from J, with 16 bases in between. DNA of the CDR3: TGTGCCAGCAGCCTGGGACGGCGGGGATCGAACACCGGGGAGCTGTTTTTT. This codes for CASSLGRRGSNTGELFF.